This T cell receptor beta chain appears in the sequencing data of a study of T cells after yellow fever vaccination (dated by TCRdb to between 2017 and 2020). Regarding the study in general: The SMART-Seq v4 Ultra Low Input RNA kit was used to prepare libraries from fractions with low cell numbers. Bulk TCR alpha and beta repertoires were sequenced longitudinally to track T-cell clones before and after primary and booster YFV17D yellow fever vaccination. Two healthy male donors made up the cohort, one aged 18 to 29 years and the other aged 30 to 40 years. Blood samples were taken at several timepoints before and after primary and secondary immunization, and bulk PBMC replicates and cell subsets were isolated. Broader findings and caveats from the paper: A small fraction of clonotypes showed up in both the CD4 and CD8 compartments, probably as a result of convergent recombination. The secondary T-cell response was weaker than the primary response but faster, peaking on day 5 instead of day 15. FACS-sorted repertoires could contain abundant contaminating clonotypes from the bulk population, so computational filtering was required. Because the study included only a couple of donors, the extent to which the findings can be generalized is limited. After the booster, most of the clones that had expanded following primary vaccination were detected again (just under 97% of CD4 and around 88% of CD8), which suggests that memory was broadly maintained.

At least ten counts were recorded for this clonotype. Its antigen is currently not known. No base qualities exist here, and no much larger clone lies one base off it. The CDR3 has 12 amino acids, counting the end cysteine and phenylalanine. Just CDR3 DNA is preserved here, 36 bases in frame from base 1. Reading the germline V gene gives CDR1 MGHDK and CDR2 SYGVNS. The V end loses 6 bases and the J end loses 7 bases, and a stretch of 9 bases separates them. TCR cDNA was made using 5'RACE template switching, a step that added a universal primer site and unique molecular identifiers. cDNA synthesis was primed from both the TCR alpha and TCR beta constant segments. Library amplification used two PCR steps, and the second PCR step added sample barcodes and sequencing adapters. Libraries were sequenced on Illumina HiSeq 2500 (2x100 bp) or NovaSeq (2x150 bp). In the source study's methods: MIGEC was used to demultiplex reads and collapse the reads into UMI consensus sequences, and MiXCR was used for V(D)J alignment. Using edgeR on replicate PBMC samples, clonotypes were called vaccine-responding if FDR was below 0.01 and the log2 fold change was above 5 up to day 15. Each bulk clonotype received a CD4 or CD8 identity based on whether the sequenced CD4 or CD8 repertoire contained that clonotype at higher abundance. TCRdb itself trimmed the public reads at Q25 with fastp, ran MiXCR and retained productive beta chains. All rows with the same CDR3 protein become a single entry with the most common DNA and genes. In this record, the V and J calls reflect TCRdb's handling and not the investigators' own analysis. This sample lists 110,000 to 150,000 distinct CDR3 sequences; around 6.3% were detected once. The ten largest clones represent under 0.7% of the sample.

The treatment or condition label of this sample denotes: live attenuated yellow fever vaccine strain. A standard Ficoll-Paque protocol was used to isolate PBMCs from peripheral blood. CD4 and CD8 T-cell fractions were isolated with Dynabeads CD4 and CD8 positive selection kits. RNA was extracted with TriZol from bulk PBMCs, CD4 and CD8 fractions, and dextramer-positive and dextramer-negative fractions. The TCR originated in a man in his thirties or forties who received the YFV17D yellow fever vaccine. The specimen was CD4+ T cells sorted from PBMCs, collected 10 days after the yellow fever booster vaccination. The rearranged segments are TRBV25-1 and TRBJ2-2; the D gene assignment is ambiguous. The nucleotide sequence reads as follows: TGTGCCAGCAGGGCGCCGCTCGGGGAGCTGTTTTTT. Translated, it gives CASRAPLGELFF. Supplemented by the reference TRBV25-1 and TRBJ2-2 proteins around the CDR3, the complete variable domain is EADIYQTPRYLVIGTGKKITLECSQTMGHDKMYWYQQDPGMELHLIHYSYGVNSTEKGDLSSESTVSRIRTEHFPLTLESARPSHTSQYLCASRAPLGELFFGEGSRLTVL.